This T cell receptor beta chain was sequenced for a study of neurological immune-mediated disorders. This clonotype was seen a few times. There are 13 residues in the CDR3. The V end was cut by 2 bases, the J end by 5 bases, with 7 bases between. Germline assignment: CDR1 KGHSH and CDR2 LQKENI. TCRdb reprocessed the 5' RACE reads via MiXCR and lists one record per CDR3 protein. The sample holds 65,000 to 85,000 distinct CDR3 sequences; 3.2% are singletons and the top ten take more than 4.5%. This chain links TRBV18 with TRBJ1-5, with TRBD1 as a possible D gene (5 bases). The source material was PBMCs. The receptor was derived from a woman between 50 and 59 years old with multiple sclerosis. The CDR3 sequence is CASSPGGDQPQHF. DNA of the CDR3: TGTGCCAGCTCACCAGGGGGGGATCAGCCCCAGCATTTT.